This T cell receptor (beta chain) comes out of a study of a mutant IDH1 vaccine in newly diagnosed glioma. Looking at the study overall: Antecedent treatment encompassed radiotherapy, temozolomide, or their combination; the majority received both.

Findings of the study overall: Pseudoprogression appears to have had no connection to changes in top peripheral T cell clonotypes. Most patients, roughly 92%, showed vaccine-induced immune responses.

With regard to this clone: The target antigen is unknown.

This sample's time point: week 47, end of study. Vaccination comprised doses that each held 300 ug of mutant IDH1 20-mer peptide, plus topical imiquimod. The germline V gene encodes CDR1 SGDLS and CDR2 YYNGEE. Between the trimmed V and J ends, which lost 4 bases and 5 bases, there was a span of 13 bases. CDR3 length equals 13 residues. This table comes from immunoSEQ multiplex PCR, and its TCRdb copy is limited to in-frame clones, with some not included. There are approximately 52,000 clones in the sample; 60% to 85% occur only once, and around 4.6% lies in the top ten. Here the sequenced sample was PBMCs, taken from a glioma patient whose treatment included an IDH1 peptide vaccine. The chain recombines TRBV9 with TRBJ2-7; D not resolved. The receptor was isolated from a woman in her thirties or forties with glioma. Some clones in this sample may be carry-over from other donors' samples. This CDR3 reads CASSTTLAHEQYF. Here the CDR3 DNA reads TGTGCCAGCAGCACTACACTTGCCCACGAGCAGTACTTC.